This T cell receptor (beta chain) was sequenced during a study of glioma-infiltrating T cells after dendritic cell vaccination (dated by TCRdb to the mid-2010s). As for the study more broadly: The cohort included some 15 glioblastoma patients drawn from Phase I and II dendritic cell vaccination trials, of whom 9 were newly diagnosed and 6 had recurrent disease. Between the early 2000s and the early 2010s, the patients were given dendritic cell vaccination pulsed with autologous tumor lysate. The vaccine was prepared from monocyte-derived dendritic cells that were cultured for 6 to 7 days with IL-4 and GM-CSF and then pulsed overnight with autologous tumor lysate. Each patient was given three intradermal dendritic cell vaccine injections, spaced two weeks apart, in the arm below the axilla. Tumor-infiltrating lymphocyte content was quantified and tumor and blood repertoires were compared in dendritic cell-vaccinated glioblastoma patients by deep sequencing of TCR beta CDR3 regions. Survival after dendritic cell vaccination was correlated with TCR sequencing metrics, including TIL content and tumor-blood repertoire overlap. Results and caveats for the whole study, not just this receptor: The cohort was small and heterogeneous, with few patients having full blood and tumor sets and even fewer initial-recurrent tumor pairs. The TCR overlap response model with three groups was called speculative and said to need prospective validation. After dendritic cell vaccination, a higher estimated pretreatment TIL content predicted longer time to progression and overall survival. TCR clonality showed no direct relationship with survival, which suggests that a diverse polyclonal response may matter.

The CDR3 holds 15 amino acids from the cysteine to the phenylalanine. The DNA shown is the 45-base CDR3, in frame from base 1. V gives up 4 bases and J gives up 6 bases, and the segment between their germline ends measures 20 bases. The germline V gene sets CDR1 to SGDLS and CDR2 to YYNGEE. Details on this clone: What antigen it recognizes has not been identified. No clone much larger than this one lies a single base away; base qualities are absent.

The sample's time point label is to be understood as: after dendritic cell vaccination, including at tumor progression/relapse. Patients were selected for having adequate residual fresh-frozen tumor tissue and more than two years of available survival data. Although molecular status otherwise differed among the glioblastoma patients, no patient had an isocitrate dehydrogenase mutation. PBMC collection took place before vaccination, two weeks after the third vaccination, and at tumor progression if progression occurred. The Qiagen DNeasy Blood extraction Kit was used to extract genomic DNA. Using the immunoSEQ assay, TCRB CDR3 regions were amplified from roughly 1.9 micrograms of genomic DNA, or from all available DNA when less than that was on hand. The multiplex PCR relied on 60 forward primers for TCR V beta segments and 13 reverse primers for J beta segments. To estimate reads per starting template, synthetic control templates were spiked into each sample at limiting dilution. The Illumina HiSeq System generated 87 bp sequencing reads. The original pipeline was this. PCR and sequencing errors were removed by a nearest neighbor algorithm that merged closely related sequences. TCR overlap was measured as the percentage of unique tumor TCR beta sequences also present in the same patient's peripheral blood. TCRdb took over this immuneACCESS table, retaining in-frame rearrangements with V and J assigned. Such tables are incomplete; in checked studies, under half of the missing clones stem from an unresolved V gene, and the remainder is unexplained. The V and J calls and clone size come from that table; D and trimming were worked out from the DNA. This sample comprises almost 90,000 clones, 83% of them detected only once. Under 8% of the sample goes to the ten largest clones.

Sequencing used blood, obtained after dendritic cell vaccination. The chain is made from TRBV9 and TRBJ2-7; possibly the D gene is TRBD1, per 5 matching bases. The receptor was derived from a human donor with glioblastoma. CDR3 loop: CASSFGEGEFPEQYF. The DNA sequence is TGTGCCAGCAGCTTCGGAGAAGGGGAATTTCCCGAGCAGTACTTC. The full variable domain, with segments outside the CDR3 supplied by the reference TRBV9 and TRBJ2-7 proteins, appears as DSGVTQTPKHLITATGQRVTLRCSPRSGDLSVYWYQQSLDQGLQFLIQYYNGEERAKGNILERFSAQQFPDLHSELNLSSLELGDSALYFCASSFGEGEFPEQYFGPGTRLTVT.